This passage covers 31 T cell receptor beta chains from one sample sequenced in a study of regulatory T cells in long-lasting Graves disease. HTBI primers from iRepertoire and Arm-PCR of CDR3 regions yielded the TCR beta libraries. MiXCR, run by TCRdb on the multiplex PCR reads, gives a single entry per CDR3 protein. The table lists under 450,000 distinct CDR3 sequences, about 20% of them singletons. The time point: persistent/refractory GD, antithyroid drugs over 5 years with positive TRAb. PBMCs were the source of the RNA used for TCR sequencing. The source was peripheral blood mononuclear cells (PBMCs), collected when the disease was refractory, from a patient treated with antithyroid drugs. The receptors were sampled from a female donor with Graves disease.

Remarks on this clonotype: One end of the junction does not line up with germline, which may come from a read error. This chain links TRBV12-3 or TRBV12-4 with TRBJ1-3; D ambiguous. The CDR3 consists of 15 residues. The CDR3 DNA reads TGTGCCAGCAGTTGGGGAACCCCGGATGGAAACACCTTATATTTT. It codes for CASSWGTPDGNTLYF.

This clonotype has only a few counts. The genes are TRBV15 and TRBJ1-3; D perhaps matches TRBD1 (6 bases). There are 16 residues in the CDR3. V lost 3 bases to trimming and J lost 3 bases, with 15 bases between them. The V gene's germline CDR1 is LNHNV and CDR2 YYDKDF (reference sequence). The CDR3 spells CATSRDSGKIGNTIYF. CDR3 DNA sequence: TGTGCCACCAGCAGGGACAGCGGGAAAATTGGAAACACCATATATTTT.

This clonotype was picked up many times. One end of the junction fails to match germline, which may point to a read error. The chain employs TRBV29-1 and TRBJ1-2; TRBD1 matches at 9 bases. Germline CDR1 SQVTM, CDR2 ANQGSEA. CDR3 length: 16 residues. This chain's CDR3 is CSVQDPGQGSLSGYTF. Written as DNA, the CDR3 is TGCAGCGTTCAAGATCCGGGACAGGGCTCCCTAAGCGGCTACACCTTC.

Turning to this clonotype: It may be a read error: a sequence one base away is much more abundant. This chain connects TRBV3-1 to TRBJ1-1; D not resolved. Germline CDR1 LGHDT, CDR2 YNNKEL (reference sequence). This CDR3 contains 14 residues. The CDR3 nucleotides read TGTGCCAGCAGCCCTTATGACATGAACACTGGAGCTTTCTTT. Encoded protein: CASSPYDMNTGAFF.

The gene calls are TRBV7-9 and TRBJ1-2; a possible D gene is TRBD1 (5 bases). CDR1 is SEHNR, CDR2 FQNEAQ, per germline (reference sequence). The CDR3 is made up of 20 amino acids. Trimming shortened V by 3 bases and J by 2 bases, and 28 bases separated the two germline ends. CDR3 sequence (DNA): TGTGCCAGCAGCTTTGGTCCCATGGGGGAATCCATCGAATCCAACTATGGCTACACCTTC. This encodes CASSFGPMGESIESNYGYTF.

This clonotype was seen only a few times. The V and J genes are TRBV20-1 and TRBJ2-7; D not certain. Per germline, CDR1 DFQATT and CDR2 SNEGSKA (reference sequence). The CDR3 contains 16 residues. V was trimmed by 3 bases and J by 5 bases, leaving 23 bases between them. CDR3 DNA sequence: TGCAGTGCTAGGCCCGTAGACCCCTCAATTTTGGACGAGCAGTACTTC. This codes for CSARPVDPSILDEQYF.

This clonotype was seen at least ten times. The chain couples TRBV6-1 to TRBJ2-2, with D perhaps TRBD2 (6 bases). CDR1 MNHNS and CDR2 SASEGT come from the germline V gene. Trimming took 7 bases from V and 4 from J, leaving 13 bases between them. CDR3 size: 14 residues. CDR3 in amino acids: CASTSSGVTGELFF. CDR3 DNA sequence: TGTGCCAGCACCTCTTCGGGAGTCACCGGGGAGCTGTTTTTT.

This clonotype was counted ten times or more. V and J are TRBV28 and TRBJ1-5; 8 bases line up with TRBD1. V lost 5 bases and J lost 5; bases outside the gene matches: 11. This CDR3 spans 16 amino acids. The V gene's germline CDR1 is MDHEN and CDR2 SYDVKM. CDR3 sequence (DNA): TGTGCCAGCAGTCCGTGGACAGGGATTATGGATCAGCCCCAGCATTTT. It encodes CASSPWTGIMDQPQHF.

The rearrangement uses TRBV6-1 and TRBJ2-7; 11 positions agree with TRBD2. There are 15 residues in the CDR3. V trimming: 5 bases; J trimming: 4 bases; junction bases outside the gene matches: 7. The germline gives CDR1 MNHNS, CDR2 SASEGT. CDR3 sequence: CASSTTSGSQYEQYF. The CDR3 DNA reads TGTGCCAGCAGTACAACTAGCGGGAGCCAATACGAGCAGTACTTC.

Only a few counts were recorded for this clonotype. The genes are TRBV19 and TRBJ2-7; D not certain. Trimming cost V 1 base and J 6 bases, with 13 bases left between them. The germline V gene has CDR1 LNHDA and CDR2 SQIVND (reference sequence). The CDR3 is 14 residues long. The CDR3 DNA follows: TGTGCCAGTAGTATAGTTTCGGCAGGTAGCGAGCAGTACTTC. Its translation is CASSIVSAGSEQYF.

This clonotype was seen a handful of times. In DNA, the CDR3 is TGCGCCAGCAGTTACGGGGCTAGCGGGTCCTACGAGCAGTACTTC. This sequence encodes CASSYGASGSYEQYF. The V and J genes are TRBV5-1 and TRBJ2-7, with TRBD2 identical over 8 bases. In germline, CDR1 is SGHRS, CDR2 YFSETQ. This CDR3 comprises 15 residues. The V segment lost 5 bases and the J segment 1 base; nucleotides outside the gene matches: 8.

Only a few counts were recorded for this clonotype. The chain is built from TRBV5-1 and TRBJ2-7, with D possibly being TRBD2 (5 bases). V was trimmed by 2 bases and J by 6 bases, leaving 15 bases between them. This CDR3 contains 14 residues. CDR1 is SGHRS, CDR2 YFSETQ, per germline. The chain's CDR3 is CASSLQSAGVEQYF. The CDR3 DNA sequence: TGCGCCAGCAGCTTACAGTCAGCCGGGGTCGAGCAGTACTTC.

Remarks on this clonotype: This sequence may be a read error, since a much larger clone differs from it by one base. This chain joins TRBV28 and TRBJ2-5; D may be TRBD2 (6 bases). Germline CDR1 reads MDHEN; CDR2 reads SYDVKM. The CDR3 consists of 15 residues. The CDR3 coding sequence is TGTGCCAGCAGTAGCTCCGGGACTTCCATGGAGACCCGGTACTTC. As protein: CASSSSGTSMETRYF. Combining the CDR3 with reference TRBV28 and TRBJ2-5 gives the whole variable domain DVKVTQSSRYLVKRTGEKVFLECVQDMDHENMFWYRQDPGLGLRLIYFSYDVKMKEKGDIPEGYSVSREKKERFSLILESASTNQTSMYLCASSSSGTSMETRYFGPGTRLLVL.

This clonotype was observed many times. The CDR3 region is CASTPQGGEQYF. The DNA for the CDR3 is TGTGCCAGCACCCCACAGGGCGGCGAGCAGTACTTC. The chain couples TRBV7-8 to TRBJ2-7, with D maybe TRBD1 (6 bases). CDR3 size: 12 residues. CDR1 and CDR2 from the germline V gene are SGHVS and FQNEAQ. V was clipped by 7 bases and J by 6 bases, with 13 bases between them.

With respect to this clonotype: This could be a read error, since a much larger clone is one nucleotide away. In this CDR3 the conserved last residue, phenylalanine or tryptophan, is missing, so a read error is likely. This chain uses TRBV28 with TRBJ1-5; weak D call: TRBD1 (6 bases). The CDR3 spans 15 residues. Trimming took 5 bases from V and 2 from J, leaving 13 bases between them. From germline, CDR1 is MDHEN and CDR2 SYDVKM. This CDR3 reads CASSPEGHGNQPQHL. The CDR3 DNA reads TGTGCCAGCAGTCCCGAGGGACACGGCAATCAGCCCCAGCATCTT.

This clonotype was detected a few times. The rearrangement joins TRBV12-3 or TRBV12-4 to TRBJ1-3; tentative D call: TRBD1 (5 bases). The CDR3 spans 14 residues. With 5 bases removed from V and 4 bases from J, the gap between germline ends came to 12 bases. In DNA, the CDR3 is TGTGCCAGCAGTCCGGGGACGACGGGAAACACCATATATTTT. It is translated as CASSPGTTGNTIYF.

CDR3 in DNA: TGTGCCAGCAGTTTAGTCACCCCCAATGAGCAGTTCTTC. Translated: CASSLVTPNEQFF. The chain joins TRBV28 to TRBJ2-1; D call uncertain. Germline CDR1 and CDR2: MDHEN and SYDVKM. This CDR3 has 13 residues. Between the trimmed V and J ends, which lost 2 bases and 6 bases, there was a span of 8 bases. The complete variable domain, with remaining parts taken from reference TRBV28 and TRBJ2-1, reads DVKVTQSSRYLVKRTGEKVFLECVQDMDHENMFWYRQDPGLGLRLIYFSYDVKMKEKGDIPEGYSVSREKKERFSLILESASTNQTSMYLCASSLVTPNEQFFGPGTRLTVL.

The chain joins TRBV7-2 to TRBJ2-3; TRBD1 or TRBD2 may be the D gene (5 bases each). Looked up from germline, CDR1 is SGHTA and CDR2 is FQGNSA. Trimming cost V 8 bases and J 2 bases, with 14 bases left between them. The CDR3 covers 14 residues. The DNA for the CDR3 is TGTGCCAGCGCCCGGGACCGGCCCACAGATACGCAGTATTTT. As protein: CASARDRPTDTQYF.

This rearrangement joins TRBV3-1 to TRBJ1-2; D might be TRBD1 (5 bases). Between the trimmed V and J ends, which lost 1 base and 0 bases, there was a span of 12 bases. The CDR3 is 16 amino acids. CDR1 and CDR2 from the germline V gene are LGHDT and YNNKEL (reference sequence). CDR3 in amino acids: CASSQGQLKANYGYTF. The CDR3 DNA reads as TGTGCCAGCAGCCAAGGACAGCTAAAAGCTAACTATGGCTACACCTTC.

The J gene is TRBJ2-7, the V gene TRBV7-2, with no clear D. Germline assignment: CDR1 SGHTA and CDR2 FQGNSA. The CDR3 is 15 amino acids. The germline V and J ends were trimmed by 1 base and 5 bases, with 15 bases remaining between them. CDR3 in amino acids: CASSLVWVSGHEQYF. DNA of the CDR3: TGTGCCAGCAGCTTAGTCTGGGTCAGTGGCCACGAGCAGTACTTC.

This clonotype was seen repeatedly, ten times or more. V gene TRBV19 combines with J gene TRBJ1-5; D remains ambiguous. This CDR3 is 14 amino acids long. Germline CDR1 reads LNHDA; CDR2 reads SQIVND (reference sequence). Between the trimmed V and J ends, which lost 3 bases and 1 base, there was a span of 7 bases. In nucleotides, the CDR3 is TGTGCCAGTAGTATCCTGGACAGCAATCAGCCCCAGCATTTT. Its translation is CASSILDSNQPQHF.

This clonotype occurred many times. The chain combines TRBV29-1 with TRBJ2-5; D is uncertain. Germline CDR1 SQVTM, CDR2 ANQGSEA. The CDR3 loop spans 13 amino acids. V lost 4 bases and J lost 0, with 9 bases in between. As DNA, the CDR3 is TGCAGCGTTGTCGCCCAGTACCAAGAGACCCAGTACTTC. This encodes CSVVAQYQETQYF. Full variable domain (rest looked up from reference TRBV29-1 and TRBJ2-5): SAVISQKPSRDICQRGTSLTIQCQVDSQVTMMFWYRQQPGQSLTLIATANQGSEATYESGFVIDKFPISRPNLTFSTLTVSNMSPEDSSIYLCSVVAQYQETQYFGPGTRLLVL.

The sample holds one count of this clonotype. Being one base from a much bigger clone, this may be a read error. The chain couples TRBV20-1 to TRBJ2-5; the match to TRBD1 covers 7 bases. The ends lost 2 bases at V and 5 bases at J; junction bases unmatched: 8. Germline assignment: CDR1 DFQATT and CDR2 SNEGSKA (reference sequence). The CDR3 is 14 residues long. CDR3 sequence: CSARIYRGRETQYF. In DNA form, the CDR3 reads TGCAGTGCTAGAATCTACAGGGGAAGGGAGACCCAGTACTTC.

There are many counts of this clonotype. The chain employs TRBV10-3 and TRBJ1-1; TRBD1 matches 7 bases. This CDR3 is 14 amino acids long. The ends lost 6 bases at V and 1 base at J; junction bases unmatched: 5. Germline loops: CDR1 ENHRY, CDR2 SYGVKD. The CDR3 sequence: CAIRLTGTNTEAFF. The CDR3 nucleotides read TGTGCCATCAGATTGACAGGGACGAACACTGAAGCTTTCTTT.

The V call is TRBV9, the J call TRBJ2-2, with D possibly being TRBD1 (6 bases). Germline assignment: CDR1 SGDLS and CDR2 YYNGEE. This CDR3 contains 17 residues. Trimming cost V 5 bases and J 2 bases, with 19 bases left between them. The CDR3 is CASRDNPGTPNTGELFF. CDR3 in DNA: TGTGCCAGCAGAGACAATCCCGGGACACCAAACACCGGGGAGCTGTTTTTT.

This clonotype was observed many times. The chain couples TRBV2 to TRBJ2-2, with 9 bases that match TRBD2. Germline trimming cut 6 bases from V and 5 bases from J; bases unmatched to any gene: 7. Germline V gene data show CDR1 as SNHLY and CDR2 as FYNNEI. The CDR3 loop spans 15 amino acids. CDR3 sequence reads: CASRIVAGDTGELFF. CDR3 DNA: TGTGCCAGCAGGATCGTAGCGGGAGATACCGGGGAGCTGTTTTTT.

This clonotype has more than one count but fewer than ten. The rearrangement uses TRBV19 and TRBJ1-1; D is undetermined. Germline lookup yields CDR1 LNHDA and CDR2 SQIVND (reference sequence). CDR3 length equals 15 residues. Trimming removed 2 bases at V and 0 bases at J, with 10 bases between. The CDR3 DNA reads TGTGCCAGTAGTATATCGCCCCCGTTGAACACTGAAGCTTTCTTT. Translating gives CASSISPPLNTEAFF. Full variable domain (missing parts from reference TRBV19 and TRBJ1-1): DGGITQSPKYLFRKEGQNVTLSCEQNLNHDAMYWYRQDPGQGLRLIYYSQIVNDFQKGDIAEGYSVSREKKESFPLTVTSAQKNPTAFYLCASSISPPLNTEAFFGQGTRLTVV.

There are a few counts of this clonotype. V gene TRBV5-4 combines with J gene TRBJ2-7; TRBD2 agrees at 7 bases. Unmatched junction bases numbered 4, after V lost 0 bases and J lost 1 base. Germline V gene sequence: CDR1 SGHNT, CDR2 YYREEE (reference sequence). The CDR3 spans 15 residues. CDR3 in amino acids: CASSLEPRGSYEQYF. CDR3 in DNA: TGTGCCAGCAGCTTGGAACCGCGGGGGTCCTACGAGCAGTACTTC.

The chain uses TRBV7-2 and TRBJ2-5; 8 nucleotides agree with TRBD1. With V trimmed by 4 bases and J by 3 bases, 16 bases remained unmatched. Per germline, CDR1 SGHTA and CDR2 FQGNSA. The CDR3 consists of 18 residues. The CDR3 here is CASSWLTGASETKETQYF. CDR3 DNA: TGTGCCAGCAGCTGGTTGACAGGGGCGAGTGAGACTAAAGAGACCCAGTACTTC.

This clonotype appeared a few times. The CDR3 loop is CASSISGSSYGYTF. The CDR3 nucleotides are TGTGCCAGCAGTATCTCGGGATCCTCTTATGGCTACACCTTC. This chain uses TRBV6-1 with TRBJ1-2; D ambiguous. The germline V gene encodes CDR1 MNHNS and CDR2 SASEGT. The CDR3 contains 14 residues. Trimming left V 5 bases short and J 5 bases short, with 15 bases between.

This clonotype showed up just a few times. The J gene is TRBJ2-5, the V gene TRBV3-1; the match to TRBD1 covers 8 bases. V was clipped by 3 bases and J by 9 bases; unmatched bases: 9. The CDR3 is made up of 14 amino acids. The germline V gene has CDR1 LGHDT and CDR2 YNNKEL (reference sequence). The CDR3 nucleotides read TGTGCCAGCAGCCATTCTGGGACAGGACAATCCCAGTACTTC. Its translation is CASSHSGTGQSQYF.